The subject of this entry is one TCR beta chain. The J segment lost 5 bases and the V segment lost 2 bases, leaving 7 bases of the junction unmatched. This CDR3 has 16 residues. Germline CDR1 LGHNT, CDR2 FRNRAP. Both 60 Vbeta primers and 13 Jbeta primers went into the PCR. TCRdb's table, derived via immunoSEQ multiplex PCR, lists solely in-frame clones and lacks some. The sample lists over 130,000 clones, more than 75% occurring once. This entry comes from a study of cytomegalovirus exposure and HLA in healthy donors. This clonotype was sampled from a man aged 35 to 55 in good health and CMV-seronegative. This chain connects TRBV12-5 to TRBJ2-3; 10 bases align to TRBD1. The sequenced sample was PBMCs. CDR3 in DNA: TGTGCTAGTGGTTTGCCCGACAGGGGGCTGGGAGATACGCAGTATTTT. This encodes CASGLPDRGLGDTQYF.